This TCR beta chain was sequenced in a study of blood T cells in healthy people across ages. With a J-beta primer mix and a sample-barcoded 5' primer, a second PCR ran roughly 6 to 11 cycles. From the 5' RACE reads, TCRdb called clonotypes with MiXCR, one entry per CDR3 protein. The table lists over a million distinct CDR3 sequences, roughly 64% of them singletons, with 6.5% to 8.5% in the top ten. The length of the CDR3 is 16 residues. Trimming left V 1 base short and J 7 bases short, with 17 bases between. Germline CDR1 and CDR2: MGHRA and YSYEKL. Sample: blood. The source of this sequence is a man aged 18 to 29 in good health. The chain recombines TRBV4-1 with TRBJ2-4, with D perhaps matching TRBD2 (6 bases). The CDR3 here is CASSQVSQGGENIQYF. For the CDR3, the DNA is TGCGCCAGCAGCCAAGTCAGTCAGGGAGGTGAGAACATTCAGTACTTC.